Following are 26 T cell receptor beta chains from one sample sequenced in a study of Graves' ophthalmopathy and Graves' hyperthyroidism. The study amplified TCR beta CDR3 regions using RNA transcripts. In the first round, RT-PCR was carried out with HTBI primers, and a multiplex PCR formed the second round. TCRdb called the multiplex PCR reads again in MiXCR, with one record for every CDR3 protein. The sample has about 1.2 million distinct CDR3 sequences, approximately 35% seen once; the top ten hold 11%. The specimen was peripheral blood or thyroid tissue (not recorded which). The receptors originated from an adult man with Graves' hyperthyroidism.

The chain uses TRBV7-3 and TRBJ2-5, with D hard to call. The CDR3 has 13 amino acids. Germline-derived CDR1 and CDR2 are SGHTA and FQGTGA. The germline V and J ends were trimmed by 4 bases and 5 bases, with 11 bases remaining between them. The CDR3 DNA is TGTGCCAGCAGCTCCCACACTGGTGAGACCCAGTACTTC. Amino acid sequence: CASSSHTGETQYF.

Worth noting for this clonotype: The conserved closing phenylalanine or tryptophan is absent in this CDR3, likely reflecting a read error. The chain has TRBV7-4 and TRBJ1-1; D unclear. Germline CDR1 SGHVT, CDR2 SQSDAQ. CDR3 length equals 13 residues. V was trimmed by 5 bases and J by 2 bases, leaving 9 bases between them. CDR3 loop: CASSAGSNTEAFL. CDR3 bases: TGTGCCAGCAGCGCCGGTAGTAACACTGAAGCTTTCCTT.

CDR3 amino acids: CASRRLGPMNTEAFF. CDR3 sequence (DNA): TGTGCCAGCAGAAGGCTGGGGCCCATGAACACTGAAGCTTTCTTT. V and J are TRBV12-3 or TRBV12-4 and TRBJ1-1; D might be TRBD1 (5 bases). V was shortened by 6 bases and J by 0 bases, with 14 bases between the two germline ends. The CDR3 contains 15 residues.

This clonotype was detected once. The chain uses TRBV19 and TRBJ1-2, with D possibly being TRBD1 (5 bases). CDR1 LNHDA and CDR2 SQIVND come from the germline V gene (reference sequence). This CDR3 spans 14 amino acids. Trimming left V 3 bases short and J 0 bases short, with 8 bases between. CDR3 residues: CASSIGHTNYGYTF. DNA for the CDR3: TGTGCCAGTAGTATTGGACATACTAACTATGGCTACACCTTC. Complete variable domain (other parts from reference TRBV19 and TRBJ1-2): DGGITQSPKYLFRKEGQNVTLSCEQNLNHDAMYWYRQDPGQGLRLIYYSQIVNDFQKGDIAEGYSVSREKKESFPLTVTSAQKNPTAFYLCASSIGHTNYGYTFGSGTRLTVV.

The table lists this clonotype with many counts. A read error is possible here, since a much larger clone lies one base away. The rearrangement joins TRBV19 to TRBJ2-7; tentatively, D is TRBD1 (6 bases). The CDR3 loop spans 13 amino acids. CDR1 and CDR2 (germline): LNHDA, SQIVND (reference sequence). CDR3 sequence (DNA): TGTACCAGTAGGGACACTTGGACCTACGAGCAGTACTTC. Protein: CTSRDTWTYEQYF.

V usage is TRBV11-2 and J usage is TRBJ1-1; D not resolved. V lost 0 bases and J 2 bases, leaving 13 bases between the germline ends. Per germline, CDR1 SGHAT and CDR2 FQNNGV. The CDR3 totals 16 residues. CDR3 sequence (DNA): TGTGCCAGCAGCTTAGATTCCCTCTCTGGAAACACTGAAGCTTTCTTT. Encoded protein: CASSLDSLSGNTEAFF.

This clonotype turned up a few times. The rearrangement uses TRBV11-2 and TRBJ2-5; the D call may be TRBD1 or TRBD2 (5 bases each). This CDR3 is 15 amino acids long. The V end lost 0 bases, the J end lost 1 base, and 9 bases lay between the germline ends. The germline V gene has CDR1 SGHAT and CDR2 FQNNGV. CDR3 residues: CASSLDGALQETQYF. The CDR3 DNA follows: TGTGCCAGCAGCTTAGACGGGGCACTCCAAGAGACCCAGTACTTC.

The V call is TRBV29-1, the J call TRBJ2-7; TRBD1 aligns across 11 bases. Germline assignment: CDR1 SQVTM and CDR2 ANQGSEA. Losses at the gene ends were 8 bases for V and 4 bases for J; bases not matched to a gene: 16. There are 16 residues in the CDR3. CDR3 sequence (DNA): TGCAGCTTAGCCAGCAGGACCGGGACAGGGGGATACGAGCAGTACTTC. Its protein is CSLASRTGTGGYEQYF.

The CDR3 DNA follows: TGTGCCAGTAGTCATCAACCGGGACCCAATCAGCCCCAGCATTTT. Residues: CASSHQPGPNQPQHF. The chain combines TRBV19 with TRBJ1-5, with a possible D match to TRBD1 (5 bases). V was shortened by 5 bases and J by 3 bases, with 14 bases between the two germline ends. The CDR3 covers 15 residues. Germline values: CDR1 LNHDA, CDR2 SQIVND (reference sequence). The full variable domain, with the rest looked up from reference TRBV19 and TRBJ1-5, is DGGITQSPKYLFRKEGQNVTLSCEQNLNHDAMYWYRQDPGQGLRLIYYSQIVNDFQKGDIAEGYSVSREKKESFPLTVTSAQKNPTAFYLCASSHQPGPNQPQHFGDGTRLSIL.

Many counts were recorded for this clonotype. This chain uses TRBV3-1 with TRBJ1-6; maybe TRBD1 (5 bases). Germline V gene data show CDR1 as LGHDT and CDR2 as YNNKEL (reference sequence). The CDR3 sequence is 15 residues long. Trimming took 1 base from V and 7 from J, leaving 11 bases between them. CDR3 residues: CASSQVGPGNSPLHF. Here the CDR3 DNA reads TGTGCCAGCAGCCAAGTCGGTCCAGGGAATTCACCCCTCCACTTT.

The V call is TRBV29-1, the J call TRBJ1-2; D is undetermined. The CDR3 loop spans 12 amino acids. The germline CDR1 and CDR2 sequences are SQVTM and ANQGSEA. V dropped 3 bases and J dropped 2 bases, with 7 bases sitting between them. CDR3 DNA: TGCAGCGTTGATGATAACAACTATGGCTACACCTTC. Its translation: CSVDDNNYGYTF.

The chain is built from TRBV7-8 and TRBJ1-2; TRBD1 matches 7 bases. The CDR3 sequence is 17 residues long. Trimming took 6 bases from V and 1 from J; bases not matched to a gene: 14. Germline V gene sequence: CDR1 SGHVS, CDR2 FQNEAQ. CDR3 sequence reads: CASSLSPDRARNYGYTF. For the CDR3, the DNA is TGTGCCAGCAGTTTATCCCCCGACAGGGCACGTAACTATGGCTACACCTTC.

The chain recombines TRBV12-3 or TRBV12-4 with TRBJ2-5; D is perhaps TRBD1 (6 bases). Trimming pared 7 bases from V and 4 bases from J, leaving 13 bases between. This CDR3 comprises 13 residues. CDR3 nucleotide sequence: TGTGCCAGCAAACCACAGGGTGGAGAGACCCAGTACTTC. As protein: CASKPQGGETQYF.

About this clonotype: Its ends do not fully match the called genes, so a read error is possible. V usage is TRBV10-2 and J usage is TRBJ2-7; 10 bases line up with TRBD1. Per the germline V gene, CDR1 is WSHSY and CDR2 is SAAADI. CDR3 size: 14 residues. The CDR3 coding sequence is TGTGCCATCAGTCGGGGACAGGGGTGGGACGAGCAGTACTTC. It yields the protein CAISRGQGWDEQYF.

The rearrangement uses TRBV29-1 and TRBJ2-2, with 10 nucleotides matching TRBD1. This CDR3 contains 13 residues. Germline V CDR1 and CDR2: SQVTM, ANQGSEA. The junction had 5 bases not matched to a gene; V was cut back by 7 bases and J by 6 bases. The CDR3 DNA follows: TGCAGCGGGAAGACAGGGGGCCCCGGGGAGCTGTTTTTT. It is translated as CSGKTGGPGELFF.

This chain connects TRBV25-1 to TRBJ1-2; D not resolved. V was trimmed by 3 bases and J by 5 bases, leaving 13 bases between them. The CDR3 loop spans 14 amino acids. Germline V gives CDR1 MGHDK, CDR2 SYGVNS. CDR3: CASSEGGGRYGYTF. The CDR3, as DNA: TGTGCCAGCAGTGAGGGAGGAGGACGATATGGCTACACCTTC.

As DNA, the CDR3 is TGTGCCAGCACTAAGGGGCAGGCCAGTTCACCCCTCCACTTT. It yields the protein CASTKGQASSPLHF. This chain uses TRBV25-1 with TRBJ1-6, with a weak D call TRBD1 (5 bases). This CDR3 spans 14 amino acids. The ends were cut back, 7 bases at V and 9 bases at J, with 16 bases in the middle. The V gene's germline CDR1 is MGHDK and CDR2 SYGVNS. Variable domain in full (rest from reference TRBV25-1 and TRBJ1-6): EADIYQTPRYLVIGTGKKITLECSQTMGHDKMYWYQQDPGMELHLIHYSYGVNSTEKGDLSSESTVSRIRTEHFPLTLESARPSHTSQYLCASTKGQASSPLHFGNGTRLTVT.

Concerning this clonotype itself: One end of the junction does not line up with germline, which may come from a read error. The chain couples TRBV10-2 to TRBJ2-7, with D maybe TRBD1 (6 bases). This CDR3 spans 14 amino acids. The germline V gene has CDR1 WSHSY and CDR2 SAAADI. The chain's CDR3 is CASSPEWTANEQYF. CDR3 DNA sequence: TGTGCCAGCAGTCCGGAGTGGACAGCCAACGAGCAGTACTTC.

This clonotype was observed a few times. The chain couples TRBV30 to TRBJ1-5; 7 positions agree with TRBD1. Germline loops: CDR1 GTSNPN, CDR2 SVGIG (reference sequence). J lost 7 bases, V lost 4 bases, and 7 bases had no gene match. The CDR3 extends over 13 amino acids. The DNA of the CDR3 is TGTGCCTGGACAACAGGGGAGTACCAGCCCCAGCATTTT. It specifies CAWTTGEYQPQHF.

This clonotype was detected ten times or more. One junction end does not reproduce the germline sequence, and a read error may be involved. The chain links TRBV5-1 to TRBJ2-7; TRBD1 might be the D (6 bases). The CDR3 covers 11 residues. Per germline, CDR1 SGHRS and CDR2 YFSETQ. The DNA for the CDR3 is TGCGCCAGCAGCTTGGAGGGGACAACAAGCTTC. Protein product: CASSLEGTTSF.

This clonotype showed up just a few times. The rearrangement joins TRBV5-4 to TRBJ2-7; TRBD2 might be the D (6 bases). The CDR3 loop spans 17 amino acids. The germline V gene has CDR1 SGHNT and CDR2 YYREEE (reference sequence). Trimming pared 4 bases from V and 2 bases from J, leaving 22 bases between. The chain's CDR3 is CASSDTSGLTRPYEQYF. The CDR3 nucleotides are TGTGCCAGCAGCGATACTTCGGGACTGACACGTCCCTACGAGCAGTACTTC. The full variable domain, its missing parts supplied by reference TRBV5-4 and TRBJ2-7, is ETGVTQSPTHLIKTRGQQVTLRCSSQSGHNTVSWYQQALGQGPQFIFQYYREEENGRGNFPPRFSGLQFPNYSSELNVNALELDDSALYLCASSDTSGLTRPYEQYFGPGTRLTVT.

This clonotype was observed once. This sequence joins TRBV7-9 and TRBJ2-5; possibly TRBD1 or TRBD2 for D (5 bases each). The germline V gene has CDR1 SEHNR and CDR2 FQNEAQ (reference sequence). The CDR3 has 13 residues. V gave up 5 bases and J gave up 5 bases, with 12 bases separating them. The CDR3 loop reads CASSRGVEETQYF. The CDR3 nucleotides read TGTGCCAGCAGCCGAGGGGTTGAGGAGACCCAGTACTTC.

This clonotype was observed many times. V usage is TRBV4-3 and J usage is TRBJ1-2, with a possible D match to TRBD1 (5 bases). Germline CDR1 LGHNA, CDR2 YSLEER. Trimming stripped 1 base from V and 7 bases from J, with 13 bases between. The CDR3 is made up of 14 amino acids. CDR3 amino acids: CASSQAAGMFGYTF. The CDR3 nucleotides are TGCGCCAGCAGCCAAGCGGCAGGGATGTTTGGCTACACCTTC.

This clonotype was seen many times. The gene calls are TRBV2 and TRBJ1-3; D ambiguous. Germline V gives CDR1 SNHLY, CDR2 FYNNEI. This CDR3 region has 13 residues. The V end was cut by 2 bases, the J end by 3 bases, with 5 bases between. The CDR3 DNA reads as TGTGCCAGCAGTGAAAGCTATGGAAACACCATATATTTT. Translation gives CASSESYGNTIYF.

This rearrangement joins TRBV20-1 to TRBJ1-6; the D gene is possibly TRBD1 (6 bases). Trimming left V 5 bases short and J 6 bases short, with 8 bases between. The germline V gene encodes CDR1 DFQATT and CDR2 SNEGSKA (reference sequence). The CDR3 has 12 residues. The CDR3 nucleotides read TGCAGTGCTGCGGACAGTAATTCACCCCTCCACTTT. It specifies CSAADSNSPLHF.

This clonotype was picked up a small number of times. The chain is built from TRBV5-6 and TRBJ2-7; TRBD2 aligns across 15 bases. Germline V gene sequence: CDR1 SGHDT, CDR2 YYEEEE. Germline trimming cut 4 bases from V and 4 bases from J; bases unmatched to any gene: 3. The CDR3 has 15 residues. The CDR3 sequence is CASSVGLAGGYEQYF. CDR3 bases: TGTGCCAGCAGCGTGGGACTAGCGGGAGGTTACGAGCAGTACTTC. Looking up the rest from reference TRBV5-6 and TRBJ2-7 gives the full variable domain: DAGVTQSPTHLIKTRGQQVTLRCSPKSGHDTVSWYQQALGQGPQFIFQYYEEEERQRGNFPDRFSGHQFPNYSSELNVNALLLGDSALYLCASSVGLAGGYEQYFGPGTRLTVT.